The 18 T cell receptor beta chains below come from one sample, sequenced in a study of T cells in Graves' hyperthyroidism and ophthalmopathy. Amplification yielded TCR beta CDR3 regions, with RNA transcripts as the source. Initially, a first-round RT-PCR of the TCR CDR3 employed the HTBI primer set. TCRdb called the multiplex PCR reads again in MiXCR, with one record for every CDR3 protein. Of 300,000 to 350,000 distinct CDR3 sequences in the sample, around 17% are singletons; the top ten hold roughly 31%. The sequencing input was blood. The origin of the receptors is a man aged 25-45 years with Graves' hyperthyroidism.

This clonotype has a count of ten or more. CDR3 nucleotide sequence: TGTGCCAGCTCACCAGGACAGGGAGGGAATGAGCAGTTCTTC. Its protein product is CASSPGQGGNEQFF. J is TRBJ2-1 and V is TRBV18; D may be TRBD1 (8 bases). CDR3 length: 14 amino acids. V was clipped by 2 bases and J by 7 bases, with 12 bases between them. Germline V gives CDR1 KGHSH, CDR2 LQKENI.

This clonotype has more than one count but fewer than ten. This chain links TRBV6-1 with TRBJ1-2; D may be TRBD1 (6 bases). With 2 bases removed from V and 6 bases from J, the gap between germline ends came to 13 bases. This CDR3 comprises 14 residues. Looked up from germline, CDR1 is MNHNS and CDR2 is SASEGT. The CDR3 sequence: CASSEWYRVNGYTF. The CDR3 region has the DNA TGTGCCAGCAGTGAATGGTACAGGGTAAATGGCTACACCTTC.

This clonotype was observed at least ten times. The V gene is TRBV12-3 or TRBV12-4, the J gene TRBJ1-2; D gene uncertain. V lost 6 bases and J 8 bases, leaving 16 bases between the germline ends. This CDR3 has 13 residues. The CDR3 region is CASSLGPRTGYTF. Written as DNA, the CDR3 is TGTGCCAGCAGCCTCGGACCGCGCACGGGCTACACCTTC.

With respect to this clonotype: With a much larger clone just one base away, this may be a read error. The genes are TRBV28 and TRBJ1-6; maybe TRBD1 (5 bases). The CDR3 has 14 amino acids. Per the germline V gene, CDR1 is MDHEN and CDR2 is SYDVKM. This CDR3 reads CASSFGGSVSPLYF. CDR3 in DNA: TGTGCCAGCAGTTTTGGGGGGTCAGTTTCACCCCTCTACTTT.

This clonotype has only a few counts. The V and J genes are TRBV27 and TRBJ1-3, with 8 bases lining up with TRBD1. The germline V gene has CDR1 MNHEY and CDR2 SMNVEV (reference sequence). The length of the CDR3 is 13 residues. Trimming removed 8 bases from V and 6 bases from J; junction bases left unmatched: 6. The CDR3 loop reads CASWSGGENTIYF. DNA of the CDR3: TGTGCCAGCTGGTCAGGGGGCGAAAACACCATATATTTT.

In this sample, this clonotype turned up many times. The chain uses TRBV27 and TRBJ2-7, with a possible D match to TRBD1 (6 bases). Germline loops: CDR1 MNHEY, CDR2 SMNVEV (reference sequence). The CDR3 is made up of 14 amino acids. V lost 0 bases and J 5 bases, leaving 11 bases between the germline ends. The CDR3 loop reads CASSLSWQGNEQYF. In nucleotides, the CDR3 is TGTGCCAGCAGTTTATCGTGGCAGGGGAACGAGCAGTACTTC.

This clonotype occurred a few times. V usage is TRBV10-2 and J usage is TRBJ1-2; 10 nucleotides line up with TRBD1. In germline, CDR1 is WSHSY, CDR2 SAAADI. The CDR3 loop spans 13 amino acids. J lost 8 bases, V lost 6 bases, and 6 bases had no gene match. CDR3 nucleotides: TGCGCCAGCAGAGCCGGGACAGGGGACGGCTACACCTTC. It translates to CASRAGTGDGYTF.

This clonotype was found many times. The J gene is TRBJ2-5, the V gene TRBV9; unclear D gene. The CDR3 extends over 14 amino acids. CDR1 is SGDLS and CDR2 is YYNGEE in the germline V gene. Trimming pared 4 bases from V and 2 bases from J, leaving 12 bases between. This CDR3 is CASSPRAVQETQYF. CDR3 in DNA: TGTGCCAGCAGCCCCCGTGCGGTTCAAGAGACCCAGTACTTC. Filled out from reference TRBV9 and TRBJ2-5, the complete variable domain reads DSGVTQTPKHLITATGQRVTLRCSPRSGDLSVYWYQQSLDQGLQFLIQYYNGEERAKGNILERFSAQQFPDLHSELNLSSLELGDSALYFCASSPRAVQETQYFGPGTRLLVL.

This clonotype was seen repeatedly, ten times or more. CDR3 protein: CASSPRLADTGELFF. CDR3 in DNA: TGTGCCAGCTCACCACGTCTAGCAGACACCGGGGAGCTGTTTTTT. The rearrangement links TRBV18 to TRBJ2-2; a possible D gene is TRBD2 (5 bases). This CDR3 has 15 amino acids. Germline CDR1 reads KGHSH; CDR2 reads LQKENI. V was cut by 1 base and J by 3 bases, with 9 bases left in between.

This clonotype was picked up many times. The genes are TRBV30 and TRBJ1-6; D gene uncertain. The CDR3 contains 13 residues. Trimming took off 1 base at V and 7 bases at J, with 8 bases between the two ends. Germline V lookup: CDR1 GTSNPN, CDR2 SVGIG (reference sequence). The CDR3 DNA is TGTGCCTGGAGTGAATGGCCAAATTCACCCCTCCACTTT. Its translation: CAWSEWPNSPLHF.

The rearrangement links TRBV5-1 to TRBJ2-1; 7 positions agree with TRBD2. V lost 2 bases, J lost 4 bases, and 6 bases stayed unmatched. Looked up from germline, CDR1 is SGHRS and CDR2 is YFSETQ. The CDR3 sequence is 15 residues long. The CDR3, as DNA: TGCGCCAGCAGCTTCGTGGGAGGGCCGTACAATGAGCAGTTCTTC. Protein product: CASSFVGGPYNEQFF.

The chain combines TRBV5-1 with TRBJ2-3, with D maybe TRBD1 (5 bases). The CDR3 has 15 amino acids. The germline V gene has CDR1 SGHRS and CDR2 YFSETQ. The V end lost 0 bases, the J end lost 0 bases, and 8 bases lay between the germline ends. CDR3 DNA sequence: TGCGCCAGCAGCTTGGGGACACTAAGCACAGATACGCAGTATTTT. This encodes CASSLGTLSTDTQYF.

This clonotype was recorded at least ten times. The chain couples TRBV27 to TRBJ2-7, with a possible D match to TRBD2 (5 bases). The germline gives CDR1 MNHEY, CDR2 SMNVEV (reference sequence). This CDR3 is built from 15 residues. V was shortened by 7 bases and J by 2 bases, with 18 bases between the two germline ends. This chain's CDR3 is CASILRYGITYEQYF. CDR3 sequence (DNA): TGTGCCAGCATTCTCCGGTACGGGATAACCTACGAGCAGTACTTC.

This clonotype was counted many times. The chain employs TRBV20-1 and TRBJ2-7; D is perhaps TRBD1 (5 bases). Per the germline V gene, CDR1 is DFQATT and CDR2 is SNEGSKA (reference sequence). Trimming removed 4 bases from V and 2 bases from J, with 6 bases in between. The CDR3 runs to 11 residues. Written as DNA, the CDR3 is TGCAGTGCTAAGACAGCCTACGAGCAGTACTTC. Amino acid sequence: CSAKTAYEQYF.

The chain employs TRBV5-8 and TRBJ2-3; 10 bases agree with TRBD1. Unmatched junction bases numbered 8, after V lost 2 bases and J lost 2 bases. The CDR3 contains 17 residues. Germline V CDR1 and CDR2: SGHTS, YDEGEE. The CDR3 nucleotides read TGTGCCAGCAGCTTTATCTGGACAGGGGGGGACACAGATACGCAGTATTTT. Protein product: CASSFIWTGGDTDTQYF.

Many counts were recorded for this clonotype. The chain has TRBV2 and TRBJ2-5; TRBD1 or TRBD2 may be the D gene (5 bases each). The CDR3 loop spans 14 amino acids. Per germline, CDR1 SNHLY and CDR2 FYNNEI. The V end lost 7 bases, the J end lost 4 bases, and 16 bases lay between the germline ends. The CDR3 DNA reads TGTGCCAGCACCCGGTTGAGGGGACCAGAGACCCAGTACTTC. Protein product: CASTRLRGPETQYF.

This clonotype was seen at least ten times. The CDR3 coding sequence is TGTGCCAGCTCACCACTTGGACAGGATAACGGCGAGCAGTACTTC. Its protein is CASSPLGQDNGEQYF. The V and J genes are TRBV18 and TRBJ2-7; 7 nucleotides match TRBD1. The junction had 9 bases not matched to a gene; V was cut back by 1 base and J by 6 bases. This CDR3 spans 15 amino acids. Germline V lookup: CDR1 KGHSH, CDR2 LQKENI.

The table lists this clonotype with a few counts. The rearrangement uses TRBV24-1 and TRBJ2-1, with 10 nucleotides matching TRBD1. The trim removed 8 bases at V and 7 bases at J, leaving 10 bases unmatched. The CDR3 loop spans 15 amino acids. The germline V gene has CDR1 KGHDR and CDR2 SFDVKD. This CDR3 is CATTGGTGAANEQFF. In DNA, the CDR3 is TGTGCCACCACTGGGGGGACAGGGGCGGCAAATGAGCAGTTCTTC.